This T cell receptor beta chain comes out of a study of T-cell reconstitution after alpha-beta-depleted transplantation in children. Study results and caveats: Newly made T cells mostly supplied T-cell counts and diversity one year after transplant. As was reported, about two months after transplant, alpha-beta T cells came from several hundred expanded graft clones. The study traced high day-60 TCRbeta diversity in some patients to surviving recipient T cells and thymic progenitors.

The CDR3 is 14 amino acids. V lost 1 base, J lost 6 bases, and 10 bases lay in between. CDR1 is SGHRS and CDR2 is YFSETQ in the germline V gene. As to this clonotype: Its antigen is unknown.

A TCRbeta library incorporating unique molecular identifiers was prepared. TCRdb re-analysed the PCR reads in MiXCR, keeping a single row per CDR3 protein. The repertoire holds a few hundred thousand distinct CDR3 sequences, with roughly 25% as singletons. This chain uses TRBV5-1 with TRBJ1-4, with TRBD1 as a possible D gene (6 bases). The receptor's source is a female patient aged 2-9 years who had a stem cell transplant for congenital amegakaryocytic thrombocytopenia, so the T cells may come from the graft donor. Source: PBMCs, mostly from graft donor cells, taken 360 days after TCRalphabeta/CD19-depleted stem cell transplant. CDR3 nucleotide sequence: TGCGCCAGCAGCTTGATAGAGGGGGATGAAAAACTGTTTTTT. Amino acid sequence: CASSLIEGDEKLFF.